These 28 T cell receptor beta chains originate from one sample sequenced in a study of siplizumab effects on memory and regulatory T cells. TCRdb keeps only in-frame clones here, not all; method: immunoSEQ multiplex PCR. The sample contains about 120,000 clones, over 85% of which appear only once. Sequenced sample: non-Treg CD4+ T cells sorted from blood. The receptors here all came from a human donor in good health.

The gene calls are TRBV9 and TRBJ1-1, with 9 bases aligning to TRBD1. V gave up 4 bases and J gave up 5 bases; unmatched junction bases: 9. Germline values: CDR1 SGDLS, CDR2 YYNGEE. This CDR3 region has 15 residues. The CDR3 protein is CASSFRQGGDTEAFF. CDR3 sequence (DNA): TGTGCCAGCAGCTTCCGACAGGGGGGTGATACTGAAGCTTTCTTT.

The chain couples TRBV19 to TRBJ2-7, with a weak D call TRBD1 (5 bases). Germline V CDR1 and CDR2: LNHDA, SQIVND (reference sequence). Trimming removed 2 bases at V and 3 bases at J, with 11 bases between. This CDR3 has 14 residues. CDR3 region: CASSIQGGYYEQYF. Here the CDR3 DNA reads TGTGCCAGTAGTATACAGGGTGGTTACTACGAGCAGTACTTC. The entire variable domain, with the rest obtained from reference TRBV19 and TRBJ2-7, is as follows: DGGITQSPKYLFRKEGQNVTLSCEQNLNHDAMYWYRQDPGQGLRLIYYSQIVNDFQKGDIAEGYSVSREKKESFPLTVTSAQKNPTAFYLCASSIQGGYYEQYFGPGTRLTVT.

The gene calls are TRBV7-2 and TRBJ2-2; D perhaps matches TRBD1 (6 bases). The germline V gene encodes CDR1 SGHTA and CDR2 FQGNSA. V lost 5 bases and J lost 1, with 14 bases in between. The length of the CDR3 is 16 residues. CDR3 amino acids: CASSPGVGQNTGELFF. CDR3 coding DNA: TGTGCCAGCAGCCCAGGGGTAGGCCAGAACACCGGGGAGCTGTTTTTT.

This clone was detected a few times. V usage is TRBV5-1 and J usage is TRBJ2-3; TRBD2 aligns across 12 bases. V shed 0 bases, J shed 0 bases, and the junction held 2 bases outside the gene matches. CDR1 SGHRS and CDR2 YFSETQ come from the germline V gene. The CDR3 is made up of 17 amino acids. This CDR3 reads CASSLDTSGGSTDTQYF. The CDR3 DNA follows: TGCGCCAGCAGCTTGGACACTAGCGGGGGGAGCACAGATACGCAGTATTTT.

The chain recombines TRBV6-6 with TRBJ2-7; TRBD1 agrees at 7 bases. The CDR3 is made up of 13 amino acids. CDR1 MNHNY and CDR2 SVGAGI come from the germline V gene (reference sequence). V dropped 6 bases and J dropped 7; count of bases not matched to a gene: 9. The CDR3 here is CASRTTGVGEQYF. The CDR3 DNA sequence: TGTGCCAGCAGAACTACAGGGGTTGGGGAGCAGTACTTC.

This sequence joins TRBV7-9 and TRBJ1-1; D not certain. V shed 2 bases and J shed 0 bases, with 7 bases lying between them. Germline loops: CDR1 SEHNR, CDR2 FQNEAQ (reference sequence). This CDR3 is 14 amino acids long. CDR3: CASSLLVLNTEAFF. As DNA, the CDR3 is TGTGCCAGCAGCTTATTAGTGCTGAACACTGAAGCTTTCTTT.

In its sample, this clone was seen once. The genes are TRBV28 and TRBJ2-1, with 7 bases that match TRBD1. The trim removed 8 bases at V and 7 bases at J, leaving 11 bases unmatched. The CDR3 totals 14 residues. Germline CDR1 and CDR2: MDHEN and SYDVKM. The CDR3 here is CASVRGLGRNEQFF. The CDR3 DNA reads TGTGCCAGCGTTAGGGGGCTAGGTAGGAATGAGCAGTTCTTC.

This rearrangement joins TRBV7-3 to TRBJ2-3; 7 bases match TRBD1. This CDR3 is built from 16 residues. From germline, CDR1 is SGHTA and CDR2 FQGTGA. Losses at the gene ends were 5 bases for V and 1 base for J; bases not matched to a gene: 9. Here the CDR3 DNA reads TGTGCCAGCAGCCTCTACAGACAGGGAGGCACAGATACGCAGTATTTT. This encodes CASSLYRQGGTDTQYF.

The chain combines TRBV30 with TRBJ1-5; 7 bases agree with TRBD1. Germline loops: CDR1 GTSNPN, CDR2 SVGIG (reference sequence). This CDR3 spans 15 amino acids. Trimming cost V 0 bases and J 3 bases; bases outside gene matches: 5. The CDR3 loop is CAWSVRGGSNQPQHF. The CDR3 DNA is TGTGCCTGGAGTGTACGAGGGGGCTCCAATCAGCCCCAGCATTTT.

DNA for the CDR3: TGTGCCATTAGGGAGACAGTTTATAATTCACCCCTCCACTTT. Translation: CAIRETVYNSPLHF. V gene TRBV28 combines with J gene TRBJ1-6, with D possibly matching TRBD1 (5 bases). Germline-derived CDR1 and CDR2 are MDHEN and SYDVKM. CDR3 length equals 14 residues. Trimming left V 10 bases short and J 4 bases short, with 14 bases between.

V is TRBV7-2 and J is TRBJ2-5; TRBD1 aligns across 9 bases. This CDR3 has 15 amino acids. The V gene's germline CDR1 is SGHTA and CDR2 FQGNSA. V trimming: 4 bases; J trimming: 4 bases; junction bases outside the gene matches: 7. Written as DNA, the CDR3 is TGTGCCAGCAGCTCTATGGGACAGGGATTAGAGACCCAGTACTTC. Amino acids: CASSSMGQGLETQYF.

The chain links TRBV7-8 to TRBJ2-7; TRBD2 matches 9 bases. Trimming took 5 bases from V and 4 from J; bases not matched to a gene: 9. The CDR3 has 15 residues. The V gene's germline CDR1 is SGHVS and CDR2 FQNEAQ. In DNA form, the CDR3 reads TGTGCCAGCAGCCCTGGACTAGCGCCGAGGTACGAGCAGTACTTC. Amino acids: CASSPGLAPRYEQYF.

This clone was seen only a few times. V and J are TRBV19 and TRBJ1-5; 7 bases fit TRBD1. Losses at the gene ends were 7 bases for V and 3 bases for J; bases not matched to a gene: 9. CDR1 is LNHDA and CDR2 is SQIVND in the germline V gene (reference sequence). The CDR3 has 15 residues. The CDR3 nucleotides are TGTGCCAGTAACTCTCCGGACAGGTCCAATCAGCCCCAGCATTTT. Translating it yields CASNSPDRSNQPQHF. The complete variable domain, with remaining parts taken from reference TRBV19 and TRBJ1-5, reads DGGITQSPKYLFRKEGQNVTLSCEQNLNHDAMYWYRQDPGQGLRLIYYSQIVNDFQKGDIAEGYSVSREKKESFPLTVTSAQKNPTAFYLCASNSPDRSNQPQHFGDGTRLSIL.

The chain carries TRBV28 and TRBJ2-7; D uncertain. Trimming left V 4 bases short and J 4 bases short, with 8 bases between. This CDR3 has 12 amino acids. Germline V gene lookup returns CDR1 MDHEN and CDR2 SYDVKM. CDR3 protein: CASSWSGYEQYF. The CDR3, as DNA: TGTGCCAGCAGTTGGTCCGGGTACGAGCAGTACTTC. The complete variable domain, with remaining parts taken from reference TRBV28 and TRBJ2-7, reads DVKVTQSSRYLVKRTGEKVFLECVQDMDHENMFWYRQDPGLGLRLIYFSYDVKMKEKGDIPEGYSVSREKKERFSLILESASTNQTSMYLCASSWSGYEQYFGPGTRLTVT.

This chain links TRBV29-1 with TRBJ2-5; weak D call: TRBD1 (6 bases). V was shortened by 6 bases and J by 5 bases, with 19 bases between the two germline ends. The germline V gene encodes CDR1 SQVTM and CDR2 ANQGSEA. This CDR3 contains 14 residues. The CDR3 loop reads CSVAAGRGGETQYF. The DNA for the CDR3 is TGCAGCGTAGCCGCGGGCAGGGGTGGGGAGACCCAGTACTTC.

This chain uses TRBV7-2 with TRBJ1-1, with TRBD1 identical over 8 bases. V shed 5 bases, J shed 3 bases, and the junction held 5 bases outside the gene matches. CDR1 is SGHTA, CDR2 FQGNSA, per germline. CDR3 length: 14 amino acids. DNA for the CDR3: TGTGCCAGCAGCCCCCCGACAGGGGACACTGAAGCTTTCTTT. Encoded protein: CASSPPTGDTEAFF.

The chain couples TRBV11-2 to TRBJ2-1; 14 bases fit TRBD2. There are 19 residues in the CDR3. The trim removed 2 bases at V and 1 base at J, leaving 7 bases unmatched. The V gene's germline CDR1 is SGHAT and CDR2 FQNNGV. The CDR3 DNA reads as TGTGCCAGCAGCTTAAGAGGGACTAGCGGGGGCCCGTCCTACAATGAGCAGTTCTTC. This sequence encodes CASSLRGTSGGPSYNEQFF.

The rearrangement joins TRBV6-5 to TRBJ1-5, with D possibly TRBD1 on 6 matching bases. V lost 2 bases and J 6 bases, leaving 8 bases between the germline ends. Looked up from germline, CDR1 is MNHEY and CDR2 is SVGAGI. CDR3 length: 13 residues. CDR3 loop: CASSYTGLQPQHF. In DNA, the CDR3 is TGTGCCAGCAGTTACACAGGGCTTCAGCCCCAGCATTTT.

V is TRBV7-3 and J is TRBJ1-1, with D unclear. CDR1 and CDR2 from the germline V gene are SGHTA and FQGTGA. The CDR3 runs to 14 residues. The V end lost 1 base, the J end lost 8 bases, and 14 bases lay between the germline ends. Here the CDR3 DNA reads TGTGCCAGCAGCTTAATCCCCTTTGCGGGGGAAGCTTTCTTT. This encodes CASSLIPFAGEAFF.

The CDR3 sequence: CASSVQGQEYGYTF. The CDR3 DNA is TGCGCCAGCAGCGTACAGGGGCAAGAGTATGGCTACACCTTC. The chain combines TRBV5-1 with TRBJ1-2; 7 bases align to TRBD1. CDR1 is SGHRS and CDR2 is YFSETQ in the germline V gene. V gave up 4 bases and J gave up 5 bases; unmatched junction bases: 8. The length of the CDR3 is 14 residues.

This clone is a singleton in its sample. The chain employs TRBV5-3 and TRBJ2-3; D perhaps matches TRBD1 (5 bases). TRBV5-3 is given ORF status, its function remaining uncertain. The CDR3 spans 12 residues. V lost 5 bases and J 6 bases, leaving 10 bases between the germline ends. The CDR3 reads CARRLGVDTQYF. The CDR3 region has the DNA TGTGCCAGAAGATTAGGGGTTGATACGCAGTATTTT.

The J gene is TRBJ1-5, the V gene TRBV4-1; D gene ambiguous. V was trimmed by 1 base and J by 4 bases, leaving 17 bases between them. The CDR3 extends over 17 amino acids. Germline V gene sequence: CDR1 MGHRA, CDR2 YSYEKL. Written as DNA, the CDR3 is TGCGCCAGCAGCCAAGTGGTCCGGGTAGGGAAAAATCAGCCCCAGCATTTT. Its protein product is CASSQVVRVGKNQPQHF.

The chain has TRBV28 and TRBJ2-7; unclear D gene. There are 13 residues in the CDR3. CDR1 is MDHEN, CDR2 SYDVKM, per germline. V lost 7 bases and J lost 6, with 16 bases in between. Here the CDR3 reads CASISGRKTEQYF. CDR3 sequence (DNA): TGTGCCAGCATTTCCGGTAGGAAAACCGAGCAGTACTTC. Combining the CDR3 with reference TRBV28 and TRBJ2-7 gives the whole variable domain DVKVTQSSRYLVKRTGEKVFLECVQDMDHENMFWYRQDPGLGLRLIYFSYDVKMKEKGDIPEGYSVSREKKERFSLILESASTNQTSMYLCASISGRKTEQYFGPGTRLTVT.

The V and J genes are TRBV6-5 and TRBJ2-3; the D is unclear. Trimming took off 1 base at V and 3 bases at J, with 2 bases between the two ends. The germline gives CDR1 MNHEY, CDR2 SVGAGI. The CDR3 runs to 12 residues. CDR3 sequence (DNA): TGTGCCAGCAGTTACTGGACAGATACGCAGTATTTT. Translating it yields CASSYWTDTQYF.

CDR3 sequence reads: CASSFNPNNEQFF. For the CDR3, the DNA is TGTGCCAGCAGCTTTAATCCGAACAATGAGCAGTTCTTC. The rearrangement uses TRBV7-2 and TRBJ2-1; D uncertain. Trimming took off 3 bases at V and 5 bases at J, with 8 bases between the two ends. The length of the CDR3 is 13 residues. Germline V lookup: CDR1 SGHTA, CDR2 FQGNSA.

This chain connects TRBV7-3 to TRBJ1-6; D uncertain. With 1 base removed from V and 7 bases from J, the gap between germline ends came to 5 bases. The germline V gene has CDR1 SGHTA and CDR2 FQGTGA. This CDR3 contains 13 residues. CDR3 DNA: TGTGCCAGCAGCTTAAACAGCAATTCACCCCTCCACTTT. Protein product: CASSLNSNSPLHF.

The chain uses TRBV2 and TRBJ2-7, with TRBD1 identical over 8 bases. Trimming at V came to 7 bases and at J to 3 bases, leaving 11 bases not matched to a gene. The germline V gene encodes CDR1 SNHLY and CDR2 FYNNEI. This CDR3 is 15 amino acids long. The CDR3 DNA reads TGTGCCAGCACCTCTACCGGGACAGGCCTCTACGAGCAGTACTTC. Protein sequence: CASTSTGTGLYEQYF.

The V and J genes are TRBV10-3 and TRBJ1-1; D not resolved. CDR3 size: 14 residues. Trimming removed 7 bases from V and 2 bases from J, with 14 bases in between. Germline V lookup: CDR1 ENHRY, CDR2 SYGVKD. The CDR3 sequence: CAITPAQANTEAFF. The CDR3 DNA follows: TGTGCCATCACCCCGGCGCAGGCTAACACTGAAGCTTTCTTT.